This note documents a single T cell receptor (beta chain) sequence. The sample belongs to a study of blood T cell repertoires in COVID-19. On the study more broadly: Whether acute or convalescent, the COVID-19 samples came from the United States, Italy and Spain. PBMCs, B-cell-depleted T cells, or T cells provided the cDNA or gDNA that made up the material.

V lost 6 bases to trimming and J lost 1 base, with 9 bases between them. There are 13 residues in the CDR3. The germline gives CDR1 LNHDA, CDR2 SQIVND (reference sequence). Per the authors' pipeline: The authors estimated nucleated cell counts from reference gene primer amplification. The assay was immunoSEQ multiplex PCR, and TCRdb's table has in-frame clones only and misses some. V, J and clone size derive from that table, while D and trimming were established from the DNA sequence. The profile shows 200,000 to 300,000 clones, roughly 80% of them singletons. V is TRBV19 and J is TRBJ1-1; perhaps TRBD1 as D (5 bases). Input material: peripheral blood. The TCR sequence derives from a man in his 60s with acute or convalescent COVID-19. The CDR3 sequence: CASSGQSNTEAFF. CDR3 DNA sequence: TGTGCCAGTAGCGGACAATCGAACACTGAAGCTTTCTTT.